This entry lists 10 T cell receptor beta chains sequenced from one sample in a study of blood T cell repertoires in COVID-19. Assay used: immunoSEQ multiplex PCR; TCRdb lists only in-frame clones, some missing. In the table there are about 81,000 clones, about 89% of which are singletons. The sample consisted of peripheral blood. Receptor source: a man in his 70s with active or convalescent COVID-19.

CDR3 region: CASSYGLANIQYF. CDR3 sequence (DNA): TGTGCCAGCAGCTACGGACTAGCAAACATTCAGTACTTC. The V and J genes are TRBV2 and TRBJ2-4, with 8 nucleotides matching TRBD2. CDR1 and CDR2 (germline): SNHLY, FYNNEI. The CDR3 is made up of 13 amino acids. V lost 6 bases and J lost 6; bases outside the gene matches: 4. Variable domain in full (rest from reference TRBV2 and TRBJ2-4): EPEVTQTPSHQVTQMGQEVILRCVPISNHLYFYWYRQILGQKVEFLVSFYNNEISEKSEIFDDQFSVERPDGSNFTLKIRSTKLEDSAMYFCASSYGLANIQYFGAGTRLSVL.

This chain joins TRBV5-1 and TRBJ1-5; D ambiguous. The CDR3 contains 14 residues. V lost 4 bases to trimming and J lost 5 bases, with 13 bases between them. Germline-derived CDR1 and CDR2 are SGHRS and YFSETQ. The CDR3 loop reads CASSLEGRDQPQHF. DNA for the CDR3: TGCGCCAGCAGCCTTGAGGGTCGCGATCAGCCCCAGCATTTT.

V is TRBV18 and J is TRBJ2-5; 8 bases align to TRBD1. Germline loops: CDR1 KGHSH, CDR2 LQKENI. Losses at the gene ends were 5 bases for V and 5 bases for J; bases not matched to a gene: 10. There are 15 residues in the CDR3. The DNA of the CDR3 is TGTGCCAGCTCATCAGACAGGGGCGACCTGGAGACCCAGTACTTC. Protein product: CASSSDRGDLETQYF.

The genes are TRBV19 and TRBJ1-2, with a possible D match to TRBD1 (6 bases). Deletions cut 10 bases from V and 6 bases from J, with 18 bases between. This CDR3 is built from 13 residues. Per germline, CDR1 LNHDA and CDR2 SQIVND (reference sequence). CDR3 residues: CATTAQGVNGYTF. The CDR3 DNA sequence: TGTGCCACCACGGCACAGGGAGTGAATGGCTACACCTTC.

The chain employs TRBV12-3 or TRBV12-4 and TRBJ1-2, with 7 bases fitting TRBD1. This CDR3 spans 13 amino acids. V shed 10 bases, J shed 5 bases, and the junction held 10 bases outside the gene matches. For the CDR3, the DNA is TGTGCCATCCTCACCGGGACAGCATATGGCTACACCTTC. Translated, it gives CAILTGTAYGYTF.

J is TRBJ2-5 and V is TRBV27, with 7 bases lining up with TRBD2. The CDR3 covers 14 residues. The germline CDR1 and CDR2 sequences are MNHEY and SMNVEV (reference sequence). V was clipped by 2 bases and J by 5 bases; unmatched bases: 5. DNA of the CDR3: TGTGCCAGCAGTTTACGACTAGCCGGGGAGACCCAGTACTTC. It translates to CASSLRLAGETQYF.

This sequence joins TRBV19 and TRBJ2-2, with D tentatively TRBD1 (6 bases). This CDR3 spans 12 amino acids. Per the germline V gene, CDR1 is LNHDA and CDR2 is SQIVND (reference sequence). V lost 6 bases, J lost 7 bases, and 9 bases lay in between. The CDR3 nucleotides read TGTGCCAGTAGCCCACAGGGCGGGGAGCTGTTTTTT. Translating it yields CASSPQGGELFF. The whole variable domain, filled in from reference TRBV19 and TRBJ2-2, reads DGGITQSPKYLFRKEGQNVTLSCEQNLNHDAMYWYRQDPGQGLRLIYYSQIVNDFQKGDIAEGYSVSREKKESFPLTVTSAQKNPTAFYLCASSPQGGELFFGEGSRLTVL.

This clone showed up just a few times. V usage is TRBV19 and J usage is TRBJ2-6; 7 bases align to TRBD1. Germline CDR1 and CDR2: LNHDA and SQIVND (reference sequence). V gave up 4 bases and J gave up 2 bases; unmatched junction bases: 2. This CDR3 region has 15 residues. CDR3 loop: CASSRGGAGANVLTF. The CDR3 DNA reads TGTGCCAGTAGTAGAGGGGGCGCTGGGGCCAACGTCCTGACTTTC.

The chain combines TRBV7-3 with TRBJ2-1; TRBD2 matches at 8 bases. Unmatched junction bases numbered 10, after V lost 0 bases and J lost 6 bases. CDR1 is SGHTA, CDR2 FQGTGA, per germline. There are 17 residues in the CDR3. CDR3 loop: CASSLTATGTRRNEQFF. Written as DNA, the CDR3 is TGTGCCAGCAGCTTAACGGCCACCGGGACTAGGCGCAATGAGCAGTTCTTC.

The chain combines TRBV11-2 with TRBJ1-5; the D is unclear. Germline V gene sequence: CDR1 SGHAT, CDR2 FQNNGV. The ends were cut back, 5 bases at V and 0 bases at J, with 14 bases in the middle. This CDR3 contains 16 residues. CDR3 DNA sequence: TGTGCCAGCAGCCCGGCCGGCGGATATAGCAATCAGCCCCAGCATTTT. Its translation is CASSPAGGYSNQPQHF.